These 17 T cell receptor beta chains share one sample of origin, sequenced in a study of cytomegalovirus exposure and HLA in healthy donors. This table comes from immunoSEQ multiplex PCR, and its TCRdb copy is limited to in-frame clones, with some not included. The data show more than 100,000 clones, around nine tenths seen once. Source material: PBMCs. Every receptor here comes from a young woman in good health and CMV-seropositive.

This clone was recorded only once. V usage is TRBV19 and J usage is TRBJ2-7; 8 bases fit TRBD1. Trimming cost V 3 bases and J 4 bases; bases outside gene matches: 8. The CDR3 spans 15 residues. The germline V gene encodes CDR1 LNHDA and CDR2 SQIVND (reference sequence). CDR3: CASSIQAGGRYEQYF. CDR3 sequence (DNA): TGTGCCAGTAGTATCCAGGCAGGGGGCCGATACGAGCAGTACTTC.

This clone was found once. This chain links TRBV27 with TRBJ2-3, with D unclear. CDR3 length: 13 residues. Trimming removed 6 bases at V and 1 base at J, with 8 bases between. The V gene's germline CDR1 is MNHEY and CDR2 SMNVEV (reference sequence). In DNA, the CDR3 is TGTGCCAGCAGATCCGCGGGCACAGATACGCAGTATTTT. This sequence encodes CASRSAGTDTQYF.

The V gene is TRBV5-4, the J gene TRBJ1-3; 10 nucleotides line up with TRBD1. The CDR3 contains 17 residues. V lost 0 bases to trimming and J lost 1 base; unmatched junction nucleotides: 4. CDR1 SGHNT and CDR2 YYREEE come from the germline V gene (reference sequence). The DNA for the CDR3 is TGTGCCAGCAGCTTGGGGTCGGGACAGGGGTCTGGAAACACCATATATTTT. It encodes CASSLGSGQGSGNTIYF.

The V gene is TRBV7-2, the J gene TRBJ2-7; 9 bases are a match to TRBD2. The CDR3 totals 15 residues. Per the germline V gene, CDR1 is SGHTA and CDR2 is FQGNSA. V shed 2 bases and J 3 bases; nucleotides not matched to a gene: 5. The CDR3 DNA reads TGTGCCAGCAGCTTATTTTCTAGCGGGATCTACGAGCAGTACTTC. Translated: CASSLFSSGIYEQYF.

The chain combines TRBV6-5 with TRBJ1-1; 8 nucleotides align to TRBD1. V trimming: 2 bases; J trimming: 1 base; junction bases outside the gene matches: 6. The V gene's germline CDR1 is MNHEY and CDR2 SVGAGI. This CDR3 spans 16 amino acids. This CDR3 reads CASSYGTGFSNTEAFF. The CDR3 DNA follows: TGTGCCAGCAGTTACGGGACAGGTTTTTCGAACACTGAAGCTTTCTTT.

This clone was counted a single time. The V gene is TRBV11-2, the J gene TRBJ1-2; D not certain. Trimming pared 5 bases from V and 4 bases from J, leaving 11 bases between. Per the germline V gene, CDR1 is SGHAT and CDR2 is FQNNGV. The CDR3 is made up of 13 amino acids. The CDR3 nucleotides are TGTGCCAGCAGCCCCGCAGGTATCTATGGCTACACCTTC. This encodes CASSPAGIYGYTF.

The rearrangement joins TRBV5-4 to TRBJ2-7; perhaps TRBD1 as D (7 bases). Germline V CDR1 and CDR2: SGHNT, YYREEE (reference sequence). V lost 4 bases to trimming and J lost 6 bases, with 20 bases between them. The CDR3 is 15 amino acids. CDR3 amino acids: CASSPQGGSLFEQYF. CDR3 bases: TGTGCCAGCAGCCCCCAGGGGGGCTCCCTCTTCGAGCAGTACTTC.

This chain links TRBV27 with TRBJ1-2, with D unclear. This CDR3 is built from 16 residues. Per germline, CDR1 MNHEY and CDR2 SMNVEV (reference sequence). The V and J ends lost 2 bases and 2 bases respectively, with 15 bases between them. As DNA, the CDR3 is TGTGCCAGCAGTTTACTTTCGGGGTTAGGAAACTATGGCTACACCTTC. Its protein is CASSLLSGLGNYGYTF.

This sequence joins TRBV5-6 and TRBJ1-1; the D is unclear. V was cut by 0 bases and J by 0 bases, with 9 bases left in between. Germline V CDR1 and CDR2: SGHDT, YYEEEE. The CDR3 length is 15 residues. CDR3: CASSLAGVMNTEAFF. In nucleotides, the CDR3 is TGTGCCAGCAGCTTGGCCGGGGTCATGAACACTGAAGCTTTCTTT.

The genes are TRBV7-9 and TRBJ1-2, with D possibly matching TRBD1 (5 bases). The CDR3 is 15 amino acids. The ends were cut back, 0 bases at V and 6 bases at J, with 14 bases in the middle. CDR1 and CDR2 (germline): SEHNR, FQNEAQ (reference sequence). The CDR3, as DNA: TGTGCCAGCAGCTTAGCTATAACCCTCAGGGATGGCTACACCTTC. This translates into CASSLAITLRDGYTF.

The V call is TRBV7-3, the J call TRBJ2-1; no definite D call. This CDR3 is built from 15 residues. V gave up 2 bases and J gave up 10 bases, with 18 bases separating them. The germline V gene has CDR1 SGHTA and CDR2 FQGTGA. The CDR3 nucleotides are TGTGCCAGCAGCTTAGACTCCACCCTTTCTGGCGAGCAGTTCTTC. This translates into CASSLDSTLSGEQFF.

This clone was recorded only once. The genes are TRBV7-6 and TRBJ1-2, with 9 nucleotides matching TRBD1. CDR1 is SGHVS, CDR2 FNYEAQ, per germline. The CDR3 loop spans 16 amino acids. Losses at the gene ends were 0 bases for V and 6 bases for J; bases not matched to a gene: 8. The CDR3 DNA reads as TGTGCCAGCAGCTTAGCTTCCTACAGGGGGCACAATGGCTACACCTTC. Encoded protein: CASSLASYRGHNGYTF.

The rearrangement joins TRBV11-3 to TRBJ2-3; a weak D match, TRBD2 (5 bases). Germline V gives CDR1 SGHNT, CDR2 YENEEA. V was pared by 0 bases and J by 2 bases, with 9 bases between. The CDR3 contains 15 residues. CDR3 nucleotide sequence: TGTGCCAGCAGCTTAGATGGAGGTACCACAGATACGCAGTATTTT. Translation gives CASSLDGGTTDTQYF.

In nucleotides, the CDR3 is TGTGCCCTTACAGACCCTAACTATGGCTACACCTTC. Protein: CALTDPNYGYTF. This chain links TRBV28 with TRBJ1-2, with unresolved D. This CDR3 region has 12 residues. Germline V gives CDR1 MDHEN, CDR2 SYDVKM. Trimming pared 11 bases from V and 0 bases from J, leaving 10 bases between.

This chain uses TRBV5-1 with TRBJ1-1; 10 bases fit TRBD1. The CDR3 runs 17 residues. Germline V gives CDR1 SGHRS, CDR2 YFSETQ. The V segment lost 2 bases and the J segment 2 bases; nucleotides outside the gene matches: 9. The CDR3 coding sequence is TGCGCCAGCAGCTTTGACCCTTGGACAGGGGGTAACACTGAAGCTTTCTTT. This encodes CASSFDPWTGGNTEAFF.

The CDR3 DNA reads TGCGCCAGCAGCCAATGGACTAGCGGTCCTACAAGAGAGCAGTTCTTC. Encoded protein: CASSQWTSGPTREQFF. This sequence joins TRBV4-3 and TRBJ2-1, with TRBD2 matching over 10 bases. The V gene end was trimmed by 2 bases and the J gene end by 10 bases; junction bases not matched to a gene: 11. CDR3 length: 16 amino acids. CDR1 is LGHNA and CDR2 is YSLEER in the germline V gene.

The chain employs TRBV27 and TRBJ1-5; no clear D gene. The germline gives CDR1 MNHEY, CDR2 SMNVEV (reference sequence). The CDR3 sequence is 15 residues long. V was pared by 7 bases and J by 4 bases, with 17 bases between. The CDR3 loop is CASKDRVGINQPQHF. CDR3 coding DNA: TGTGCCAGCAAAGATCGGGTCGGGATAAATCAGCCCCAGCATTTT.